This T cell receptor (beta chain) stems from a study of blood T cell repertoires in COVID-19. Study at large: The United States, Italy and Spain supplied acute and convalescent COVID-19 samples. PBMCs, B-cell-depleted T cells, or T cells were the source of the cDNA or gDNA that made up the material.

Germline assignment: CDR1 SGHRS and CDR2 YFSETQ. The CDR3 totals 14 residues. Trimming cost V 0 bases and J 0 bases, with 7 bases left between them. In the original analysis: Cell counts per sample came from amplifying reference gene primers. Clones were read by immunoSEQ multiplex PCR, and TCRdb kept only the in-frame ones, dropping some. V, J and clone size are taken as reported in that table, and D and trimming were inferred from the DNA itself. Of a few hundred thousand clones listed, roughly 80% are singletons. This clone has just a few counts. Other DNA sequences in this sample translate to the same CDR3.

The sample consisted of peripheral blood. The chain has TRBV5-1 and TRBJ2-7, with D possibly TRBD2 on 5 matching bases. The sequence was collected from a woman between 45 and 65 years old with active or convalescent COVID-19. The CDR3, as DNA: TGCGCCAGCAGCTTGGGGACTCCCTCCTACGAGCAGTACTTC. Its translation: CASSLGTPSYEQYF.